This section outlines one T cell receptor (beta chain) sequence together with its context. Trimming shortened V by 2 bases and J by 4 bases, and 12 bases separated the two germline ends. The CDR3 loop spans 14 amino acids. The germline gives CDR1 MNHEY, CDR2 SVGEGT. These data come from a study of control samples from healthy donors and cancer patients. Sequencing was performed with immunoSEQ multiplex PCR; in TCRdb, only in-frame clones are kept and a portion is missing. The data show roughly 220,000 clones, with around 94% seen just once and less than 1.6% held by the top ten. This TCR derives from a man over 45 in good health. Sequencing was performed on blood. The chain uses TRBV6-2 or TRBV6-3 and TRBJ2-7; the D is unclear. The CDR3 bases are TGTGCCAGCAGTTACGGTAAGGGAAGGTACGAGCAGTACTTC. It codes for CASSYGKGRYEQYF.